The 27 T cell receptor beta chains below come from one sample, sequenced in a study of blood T cells in healthy people across ages. A second roughly 6 to 12 cycle PCR used barcoded and J-beta primers. TCRdb ran MiXCR on the 5' RACE reads and lists one entry per CDR3 protein. This sample has some 900,000 distinct CDR3 sequences, with around 26% found just once. Sequencing was performed on blood. These receptors were collected from a woman aged 80 or over in good health.

There are many counts of this clonotype. The rearrangement joins TRBV12-3 or TRBV12-4 to TRBJ2-2, with 7 bases matching TRBD1. The CDR3 extends over 14 amino acids. V lost 5 bases and J lost 6; bases outside the gene matches: 6. Here the CDR3 DNA reads TGTGCCAGCAGTGGGGACAGTGCCCCCGGGGAGCTGTTTTTT. It translates to CASSGDSAPGELFF.

The rearrangement links TRBV6-2 or TRBV6-3 to TRBJ2-1; 7 nucleotides match TRBD2. Trimming at V came to 6 bases and at J to 8 bases, leaving 4 bases not matched to a gene. Germline CDR1 MNHEY, CDR2 SVGEGT. The CDR3 is 12 residues long. The CDR3 bases are TGTGCCAGCAGCCGGACTAGTTATGAGCAGTTCTTC. Its translation is CASSRTSYEQFF.

At least ten counts were recorded for this clonotype. The chain couples TRBV7-9 to TRBJ2-3; 9 bases align to TRBD1. Germline lookup yields CDR1 SEHNR and CDR2 FQNEAQ (reference sequence). The CDR3 runs to 16 residues. The V gene end was trimmed by 5 bases and the J gene end by 5 bases; junction bases not matched to a gene: 11. In DNA form, the CDR3 reads TGTGCCAGCAGCCCCTGGGGACAGGGAGGGGGAGATACGCAGTATTTT. Translated: CASSPWGQGGGDTQYF.

Note on this clonotype: Possible read error: a much larger clone is one base away. The V call is TRBV7-2, the J call TRBJ1-4, with D possibly being TRBD1 (5 bases). From germline, CDR1 is SGHTA and CDR2 FQGNSA. The CDR3 is made up of 15 amino acids. The CDR3 DNA is TGTGCCAGCAGCTTAGTGGGGGTAACTAATGGAAAACTGTTTTTT. Encoded protein: CASSLVGVTNGKLFF.

About this clonotype itself: A clone one base away is much larger, so this may be a read error. The CDR3 spells CASSYRLLRVDTQYF. In DNA form, the CDR3 reads TGTGCCAGCAGTTACAGACTTCTGAGAGTAGATACGCAGTATTTT. The chain combines TRBV12-3 or TRBV12-4 with TRBJ2-3, with unresolved D. Trimming took off 4 bases at V and 5 bases at J, with 16 bases between the two ends. This CDR3 spans 15 amino acids.

The sample holds many counts of this clonotype. The CDR3 DNA follows: TGTGCCAGCAGCCGACAGGCAACTCGGAGCTACACCTTC. Amino acid sequence: CASSRQATRSYTF. This sequence joins TRBV6-2 or TRBV6-3 and TRBJ1-2, with D possibly matching TRBD1 (6 bases). V was cut by 6 bases and J by 9 bases, with 17 bases left in between. This CDR3 has 13 residues. CDR1 is MNHEY and CDR2 is SVGEGT in the germline V gene.

This chain joins TRBV6-5 and TRBJ2-7, with 8 bases lining up with TRBD1. The CDR3 length is 15 residues. From germline, CDR1 is MNHEY and CDR2 SVGAGI. The CDR3 here is CTTSLGGTGGYEQYF. Written as DNA, the CDR3 is TGTACCACCTCTTTGGGGGGAACAGGGGGCTACGAGCAGTACTTC.

Comment on this clonotype: Possible read error: a much larger clone is one base away. The chain carries TRBV20-1 and TRBJ2-3; D unresolved. Trimming took 5 bases from V and 10 from J, leaving 25 bases between them. CDR3 length equals 15 residues. Germline V gene sequence: CDR1 DFQATT, CDR2 SNEGSKA (reference sequence). CDR3 amino acids: CSAASGRISSDAQYF. CDR3 bases: TGCAGTGCTGCCTCAGGAAGAATCTCTTCGGATGCGCAGTATTTT.

Details on this clonotype: A read error is possible here, since a much larger clone lies one base away. V is TRBV6-1 and J is TRBJ2-1; 10 nucleotides match TRBD1. V was clipped by 10 bases and J by 12 bases; unmatched bases: 9. The CDR3 is 12 amino acids. CDR1 MNHNS and CDR2 SASEGT come from the germline V gene. CDR3 DNA: TGTGCCAACGAAACGACAGGGGGCGCGCAGTTCTTC. It specifies CANETTGGAQFF.

This clonotype was seen once. The V gene is TRBV7-8, the J gene TRBJ1-2; D is unclear. Trimming cost V 5 bases and J 3 bases, with 13 bases left between them. The CDR3 totals 14 residues. The germline gives CDR1 SGHVS, CDR2 FQNEAQ. This CDR3 is CASSPIQPDYGYTF. The CDR3 DNA reads TGTGCCAGCAGCCCTATCCAGCCCGACTATGGCTACACCTTC.

There are many counts of this clonotype. The rearrangement joins TRBV7-9 to TRBJ2-6; 8 nucleotides agree with TRBD1. Per the germline V gene, CDR1 is SEHNR and CDR2 is FQNEAQ (reference sequence). With 4 bases clipped from V and 0 bases from J, the junction kept 8 bases outside the gene matches. CDR3 length equals 18 residues. The CDR3: CASSSTGTGHSGANVLTF. DNA of the CDR3: TGTGCCAGCAGCTCGACCGGGACAGGCCACTCTGGGGCCAACGTCCTGACTTTC.

About this clonotype: A much more abundant neighbour one base away suggests this may be a read error. The chain has TRBV14 and TRBJ2-7; D not resolved. The CDR3 runs 13 residues. The V end was cut by 8 bases, the J end by 12 bases, with 23 bases between. Germline CDR1 and CDR2: SGHDN and FVKESK. Written as DNA, the CDR3 is TGTGCCAGCCGCAGCACTGCGCCAGAGACCCTGTACTTC. This translates into CASRSTAPETLYF.

The rearrangement joins TRBV5-1 to TRBJ2-7, with TRBD2 identical over 9 bases. Unmatched junction bases numbered 13, after V lost 5 bases and J lost 4 bases. The CDR3 totals 16 residues. CDR1 SGHRS and CDR2 YFSETQ come from the germline V gene. The CDR3 DNA reads TGCGCCAGCAGATCCACCCCGGGACTAGCTGCGTACGAGCAGTACTTC. This translates into CASRSTPGLAAYEQYF.

This chain connects TRBV6-6 to TRBJ2-5, with D possibly matching TRBD2 (7 bases). Germline V gene data show CDR1 as MNHNY and CDR2 as SVGAGI (reference sequence). V was trimmed by 6 bases and J by 5 bases, leaving 16 bases between them. The CDR3 sequence is 14 residues long. The CDR3 DNA reads as TGTGCCAGCAGATTCGGGGGAGGGGGGGAGACCCAGTACTTC. This gives the protein CASRFGGGGETQYF.

The chain carries TRBV6-2 or TRBV6-3 and TRBJ2-1; 14 nucleotides align to TRBD2. The DNA end lines up better with TRBJ2-7; the J call may be wrong. CDR1 MNHEY and CDR2 SVGEGT come from the germline V gene. The CDR3 is 17 residues long. The CDR3: CASRPWTSGGTYNEQYF. The CDR3 nucleotides read TGTGCCAGCAGACCTTGGACTAGCGGGGGGACCTACAATGAGCAGTACTTC.

This clonotype appeared a few times. The chain uses TRBV4-1 and TRBJ1-1, with 7 bases fitting TRBD1. CDR3 length equals 16 residues. Losses at the gene ends were 1 base for V and 2 bases for J; bases not matched to a gene: 7. In germline, CDR1 is MGHRA, CDR2 YSYEKL. In DNA form, the CDR3 reads TGCGCCAGCAGCCAAGGTTACAGGGGAGTAAACACTGAAGCTTTCTTT. Translated, it gives CASSQGYRGVNTEAFF.

The table lists this clonotype with many counts. The chain has TRBV11-3 and TRBJ2-1, with D possibly called TRBD1 or TRBD2 (6 bases each). The CDR3 loop spans 15 amino acids. Trimming removed 4 bases at V and 7 bases at J, with 17 bases between. CDR1 is SGHNT and CDR2 is YENEEA in the germline V gene. The CDR3 region has the DNA TGTGCCAGCAGCTCCCGAGGGGGGCCTTTTAATGAGCAGTTCTTC. Translated, it gives CASSSRGGPFNEQFF.

This clonotype has at least ten counts. This sequence joins TRBV7-2 and TRBJ2-1, with 8 bases that match TRBD2. There are 16 residues in the CDR3. V lost 0 bases to trimming and J lost 2 bases; unmatched junction nucleotides: 3. From germline, CDR1 is SGHTA and CDR2 FQGNSA. The CDR3 reads CASSLAPGGPYNEQFF. The DNA of the CDR3 is TGTGCCAGCAGCTTAGCGCCGGGGGGGCCCTACAATGAGCAGTTCTTC. Together with reference TRBV7-2 and TRBJ2-1, the CDR3 gives the full variable domain: GAGVSQSPSNKVTEKGKDVELRCDPISGHTALYWYRQSLGQGLEFLIYFQGNSAPDKSGLPSDRFSAERTGGSVSTLTIQRTQQEDSAVYLCASSLAPGGPYNEQFFGPGTRLTVL.

At least ten counts were recorded for this clonotype. This sequence joins TRBV10-3 and TRBJ1-1; no clear D. V gave up 5 bases and J gave up 3 bases, with 7 bases separating them. The CDR3 has 12 amino acids. Germline V gene sequence: CDR1 ENHRY, CDR2 SYGVKD. The CDR3 DNA is TGTGCCATCAGTACAGCGTACACTGAAGCTTTCTTT. Protein: CAISTAYTEAFF.

This clonotype was found a few times. The CDR3 bases are TGTGCCAGCAGCCCCACGGGACCTATGAACACTGAAGCTTTCTTT. Its translation: CASSPTGPMNTEAFF. The chain links TRBV3-1 to TRBJ1-1; perhaps TRBD1 as D (5 bases). This CDR3 spans 15 amino acids. CDR1 LGHDT and CDR2 YNNKEL come from the germline V gene (reference sequence). Trimming removed 4 bases from V and 0 bases from J, with 12 bases in between.

This clonotype was seen repeatedly, ten times or more. The chain has TRBV7-2 and TRBJ2-5; a weak D match, TRBD2 (5 bases). The CDR3 covers 13 residues. Germline V gene data show CDR1 as SGHTA and CDR2 as FQGNSA. V lost 5 bases and J lost 5, with 12 bases in between. The CDR3 is CASSPPGFETQYF. The CDR3 DNA follows: TGTGCCAGCAGCCCGCCGGGGTTCGAGACCCAGTACTTC.

This clonotype was seen many times. This sequence joins TRBV5-6 and TRBJ1-4; a weak D match, TRBD1 (5 bases). V lost 1 base, J lost 0 bases, and 7 bases lay in between. Germline lookup yields CDR1 SGHDT and CDR2 YYEEEE. The CDR3 has 15 residues. CDR3 protein: CASSLLGATNEKLFF. In DNA, the CDR3 is TGTGCCAGCAGCTTGTTGGGGGCAACTAATGAAAAACTGTTTTTT. The full variable domain, rest sourced from reference TRBV5-6 and TRBJ1-4, is DAGVTQSPTHLIKTRGQQVTLRCSPKSGHDTVSWYQQALGQGPQFIFQYYEEEERQRGNFPDRFSGHQFPNYSSELNVNALLLGDSALYLCASSLLGATNEKLFFGSGTQLSVL.

This chain connects TRBV24-1 to TRBJ2-2, with 8 nucleotides matching TRBD1. This CDR3 is 15 amino acids long. Trimming removed 6 bases from V and 7 bases from J; junction bases left unmatched: 9. Germline CDR1 reads KGHDR; CDR2 reads SFDVKD. The CDR3 is CATSSGTGPRGELFF. In DNA, the CDR3 is TGTGCCACCAGTTCCGGGACAGGCCCCCGCGGGGAGCTGTTTTTT.

This clonotype appeared many times. The CDR3 sequence: CASSPSGAEAFF. The CDR3, as DNA: TGTGCCAGCAGCCCCAGCGGCGCTGAAGCTTTCTTT. The chain is built from TRBV11-3 and TRBJ1-1; D unresolved. Trimming took off 5 bases at V and 6 bases at J, with 10 bases between the two ends. The CDR3 is 12 residues long. The germline V gene encodes CDR1 SGHNT and CDR2 YENEEA.

For this clonotype: Germline is not matched at one junction end, which may reflect a read error. The chain recombines TRBV10-3 with TRBJ1-1; no clear D gene. Germline-derived CDR1 and CDR2 are ENHRY and SYGVKD. This CDR3 region has 11 residues. The CDR3 DNA sequence: TGTGCCATCAGTGAGGGCAGAGAAGCTTGCTTT. Translation gives CAISEGREACF.

This clonotype has at least ten counts. The V gene is TRBV20-1, the J gene TRBJ2-3; 10 nucleotides line up with TRBD2. The trim removed 6 bases at V and 2 bases at J, leaving 11 bases unmatched. The CDR3 is 16 residues long. Germline-derived CDR1 and CDR2 are DFQATT and SNEGSKA (reference sequence). CDR3 amino acids: CSARGVAGGFTDTQYF. The CDR3 nucleotides are TGCAGTGCCCGAGGGGTAGCGGGGGGCTTCACAGATACGCAGTATTTT.

This clonotype was observed a few times. This chain joins TRBV7-2 and TRBJ1-6; the match to TRBD1 covers 7 bases. V lost 2 bases to trimming and J lost 7 bases; unmatched junction nucleotides: 8. The CDR3 has 16 amino acids. Germline loops: CDR1 SGHTA, CDR2 FQGNSA. CDR3 sequence: CASSLRQGNPNSPLHF. As DNA, the CDR3 is TGTGCCAGCAGCTTAAGACAGGGTAATCCCAATTCACCCCTCCACTTT.